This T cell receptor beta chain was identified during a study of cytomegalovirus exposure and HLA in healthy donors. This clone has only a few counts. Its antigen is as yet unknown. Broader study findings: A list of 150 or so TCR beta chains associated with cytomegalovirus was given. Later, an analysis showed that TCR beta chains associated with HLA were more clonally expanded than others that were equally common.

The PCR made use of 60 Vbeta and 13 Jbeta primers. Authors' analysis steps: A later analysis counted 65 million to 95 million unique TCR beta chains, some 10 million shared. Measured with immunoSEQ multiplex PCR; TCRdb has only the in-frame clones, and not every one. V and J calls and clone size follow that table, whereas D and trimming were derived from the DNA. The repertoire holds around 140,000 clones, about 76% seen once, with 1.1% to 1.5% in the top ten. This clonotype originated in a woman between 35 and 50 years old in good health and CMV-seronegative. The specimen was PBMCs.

The chain's CDR3 is CASSYRVTDTQYF. The DNA of the CDR3 is TGTGCCAGTAGCTACAGGGTCACAGATACGCAGTATTTT. The rearrangement links TRBV19 to TRBJ2-3; tentative D call: TRBD1 (6 bases). This CDR3 contains 13 residues. CDR1 is LNHDA, CDR2 SQIVND, per germline (reference sequence). Trimming cost V 6 bases and J 2 bases, with 9 bases left between them.